These 26 T cell receptor beta chains came from one sample sequenced in a study of blood T cell repertoires in COVID-19. Measured with immunoSEQ multiplex PCR; TCRdb has only the in-frame clones, and not every one. The sample carries some 170,000 clones, more than 65% recorded once. Sequenced input: PBMCs or T cells enriched from blood (not recorded which). The receptors stem from a man aged 45 to 65 who had recovered from COVID-19.

V is TRBV27 and J is TRBJ1-2, with 11 bases identical to TRBD1. With 1 base clipped from V and 0 bases from J, the junction kept 1 base outside the gene matches. There are 16 residues in the CDR3. Germline V lookup: CDR1 MNHEY, CDR2 SMNVEV (reference sequence). CDR3 sequence: CASSLWGQGANYGYTF. For the CDR3, the DNA is TGTGCCAGCAGTTTATGGGGACAGGGGGCTAACTATGGCTACACCTTC.

The chain uses TRBV5-1 and TRBJ1-6; TRBD1 matches 10 bases. The CDR3 runs 14 residues. Germline V lookup: CDR1 SGHRS, CDR2 YFSETQ. V was pared by 3 bases and J by 14 bases, with 8 bases of the junction left unmatched. The CDR3 sequence: CASSSPGTGDTLHF. CDR3 DNA: TGCGCCAGCAGCTCTCCCGGGACAGGGGACACCCTCCACTTT.

The V and J genes are TRBV4-1 and TRBJ2-5; a weak D match, TRBD2 (5 bases). This CDR3 has 16 residues. CDR1 MGHRA and CDR2 YSYEKL come from the germline V gene. The ends were cut back, 4 bases at V and 4 bases at J, with 19 bases in the middle. The CDR3 here is CASSLFHTRAGETQYF. The CDR3 region has the DNA TGCGCCAGCAGCCTATTCCATACTAGAGCAGGAGAGACCCAGTACTTC.

In this sample, this clone turned up once. Other nucleotide sequences in the sample specify the same CDR3. The chain carries TRBV30 and TRBJ1-6, with D hard to call. CDR3 length equals 14 residues. The V gene's germline CDR1 is GTSNPN and CDR2 SVGIG (reference sequence). V was cut by 0 bases and J by 4 bases, with 7 bases left in between. CDR3 sequence reads: CAWSVGGYNSPLHF. The CDR3, as DNA: TGTGCCTGGAGTGTGGGAGGGTATAATTCACCCCTCCACTTT.

The rearrangement links TRBV5-1 to TRBJ2-7; D is perhaps TRBD1 (5 bases). The V gene's germline CDR1 is SGHRS and CDR2 YFSETQ. This CDR3 is built from 15 residues. V lost 2 bases and J lost 0, with 12 bases in between. This chain's CDR3 is CASSLILDSSYEQYF. CDR3 in DNA: TGCGCCAGCAGCTTAATCCTAGACAGCTCCTACGAGCAGTACTTC.

This sequence joins TRBV9 and TRBJ2-2; D remains ambiguous. The CDR3 extends over 13 amino acids. Trimming removed 3 bases from V and 8 bases from J, with 11 bases in between. Germline V gene lookup returns CDR1 SGDLS and CDR2 YYNGEE. Here the CDR3 reads CASSAIPGGELFF. CDR3 DNA sequence: TGTGCCAGCAGCGCAATTCCCGGGGGGGAGCTGTTTTTT.

This rearrangement joins TRBV6-5 to TRBJ2-7; D uncertain. Trimming left V 5 bases short and J 2 bases short, with 13 bases between. CDR3 length: 14 residues. Germline lookup yields CDR1 MNHEY and CDR2 SVGAGI. CDR3 coding DNA: TGTGCCAGCAGTAAGACCCTAGGAGCCTACGAGCAGTACTTC. Its protein is CASSKTLGAYEQYF.

The chain is built from TRBV19 and TRBJ1-1, with D uncertain. Germline loops: CDR1 LNHDA, CDR2 SQIVND (reference sequence). This CDR3 contains 11 residues. V shed 6 bases and J shed 8 bases, with 10 bases lying between them. The CDR3 DNA follows: TGTGCCAGTAGAAATGTAATAGAAGCTTTCTTT. Protein: CASRNVIEAFF.

This chain joins TRBV5-4 and TRBJ1-4; the D is unclear. This CDR3 has 15 amino acids. V was clipped by 3 bases and J by 0 bases, with 9 bases between them. The V gene's germline CDR1 is SGHNT and CDR2 YYREEE (reference sequence). The CDR3 DNA sequence: TGTGCCAGCAGCTCAATGAGTGCAACTAATGAAAAACTGTTTTTT. This sequence encodes CASSSMSATNEKLFF.

The chain has TRBV29-1 and TRBJ2-2; D ambiguous. Germline values: CDR1 SQVTM, CDR2 ANQGSEA. The CDR3 consists of 13 residues. V was pared by 6 bases and J by 0 bases, with 8 bases between. In DNA, the CDR3 is TGCAGCGTCGAATTCGCGAACACCGGGGAGCTGTTTTTT. It codes for CSVEFANTGELFF.

The V call is TRBV25-1, the J call TRBJ2-3, with 13 bases aligning to TRBD2. The CDR3 is made up of 16 amino acids. Germline trimming cut 5 bases from V and 1 base from J; bases unmatched to any gene: 3. Germline V gene lookup returns CDR1 MGHDK and CDR2 SYGVNS. The CDR3 is CASSPGLAGRTDTQYF. The CDR3 region has the DNA TGTGCCAGCAGTCCGGGACTAGCGGGGCGCACAGATACGCAGTATTTT.

The V gene is TRBV4-1, the J gene TRBJ1-5, with a possible D match to TRBD1 (6 bases). V lost 0 bases and J 4 bases, leaving 10 bases between the germline ends. Per the germline V gene, CDR1 is MGHRA and CDR2 is YSYEKL. CDR3 size: 15 residues. CDR3 sequence (DNA): TGCGCCAGCAGCCAAGAAGAGACAGGAAATCAGCCCCAGCATTTT. It translates to CASSQEETGNQPQHF.

This clone was detected once. The V gene is TRBV4-1, the J gene TRBJ2-1, with D possibly TRBD2 on 7 matching bases. CDR3 size: 14 residues. V was cut by 6 bases and J by 7 bases, with 16 bases left in between. Germline lookup yields CDR1 MGHRA and CDR2 YSYEKL. The CDR3 DNA reads TGCGCCAGCAGTATTAGGGGGGGGGCGAATGAGCAGTTCTTC. Residues: CASSIRGGANEQFF.

V usage is TRBV18 and J usage is TRBJ2-1, with D hard to call. The CDR3 is made up of 14 amino acids. Trimming left V 0 bases short and J 3 bases short, with 6 bases between. Germline CDR1 KGHSH, CDR2 LQKENI. CDR3 sequence (DNA): TGTGCCAGCTCACCACCGGGCAGCTACAATGAGCAGTTCTTC. Translating gives CASSPPGSYNEQFF.

The chain recombines TRBV30 with TRBJ1-5; 10 nucleotides agree with TRBD1. J was trimmed by 5 bases and V by 4 bases; bases with no gene match: 5. The CDR3 sequence is 14 residues long. Germline CDR1 is GTSNPN and CDR2 is SVGIG (reference sequence). CDR3 in DNA: TGTGCCTGGAAAGACAGGGGGCGCGATCAGCCCCAGCATTTT. Encoded protein: CAWKDRGRDQPQHF.

The J gene is TRBJ1-1, the V gene TRBV3-1 (or the pseudogene TRBV3-2); 8 bases line up with TRBD1. The CDR3 length is 14 residues. The ends lost 6 bases at V and 6 bases at J; junction bases unmatched: 9. Germline CDR1 is LGHDT and CDR2 is YNNKEL (reference sequence). The CDR3 DNA sequence: TGTGCCAGCAGTCCCAGGGGGCAACGCCCTGAAGCTTTCTTT. This encodes CASSPRGQRPEAFF.

This rearrangement joins TRBV15 to TRBJ1-2, with TRBD1 identical over 8 bases. Per the germline V gene, CDR1 is LNHNV and CDR2 is YYDKDF (reference sequence). The V gene end was trimmed by 3 bases and the J gene end by 8 bases; junction bases not matched to a gene: 11. The CDR3 is 15 residues long. For the CDR3, the DNA is TGTGCCACCAGCAGGGGCTGGACAGGGCCCGAAGGCTACACCTTC. Its translation is CATSRGWTGPEGYTF.

On this clone: The same CDR3 also results from other DNA sequences found in this sample. The chain joins TRBV5-1 to TRBJ1-2; D ambiguous. There are 12 residues in the CDR3. Trimming took 0 bases from V and 4 from J, leaving 4 bases between them. CDR1 and CDR2 from the germline V gene are SGHRS and YFSETQ. The CDR3 region is CASSLDSYGYTF. For the CDR3, the DNA is TGCGCCAGCAGCTTGGACAGCTATGGCTACACCTTC.

The chain is built from TRBV5-4 and TRBJ1-6, with 7 nucleotides matching TRBD1. Germline assignment: CDR1 SGHNT and CDR2 YYREEE (reference sequence). V lost 6 bases to trimming and J lost 8 bases; unmatched junction nucleotides: 5. There are 13 residues in the CDR3. The chain's CDR3 is CASTRDSDSPLHF. The CDR3 bases are TGTGCCAGCACCCGGGACAGTGATTCACCCCTCCACTTT. Complete variable domain (other parts from reference TRBV5-4 and TRBJ1-6): ETGVTQSPTHLIKTRGQQVTLRCSSQSGHNTVSWYQQALGQGPQFIFQYYREEENGRGNFPPRFSGLQFPNYSSELNVNALELDDSALYLCASTRDSDSPLHFGNGTRLTVT.

The V and J genes are TRBV19 and TRBJ2-5; TRBD2 agrees at 9 bases. Germline CDR1 LNHDA, CDR2 SQIVND (reference sequence). The V gene end was trimmed by 2 bases and the J gene end by 3 bases; junction bases not matched to a gene: 4. The CDR3 extends over 15 amino acids. In DNA form, the CDR3 reads TGTGCCAGTAGTATACCCAGCGGGGGGAAAGAGACCCAGTACTTC. Protein sequence: CASSIPSGGKETQYF.

The chain recombines TRBV5-4 with TRBJ2-1; the match to TRBD1 covers 7 bases. V dropped 2 bases and J dropped 7; count of bases not matched to a gene: 3. Germline V gene lookup returns CDR1 SGHNT and CDR2 YYREEE (reference sequence). This CDR3 contains 13 residues. CDR3 bases: TGTGCCAGCAGCTTAGACAGGGCTAATGAGCAGTTCTTC. It is translated as CASSLDRANEQFF.

V gene TRBV10-2 combines with J gene TRBJ1-6; TRBD1 aligns across 9 bases. Germline CDR1 WSHSY, CDR2 SAAADI. The CDR3 spans 12 residues. V lost 6 bases, J lost 11 bases, and 2 bases stayed unmatched. CDR3 loop: CASRGQGAPLHF. The CDR3 DNA reads TGCGCCAGCAGGGGACAGGGAGCACCCCTCCACTTT.

V usage is TRBV2 and J usage is TRBJ1-1; 8 nucleotides align to TRBD1. The germline V gene has CDR1 SNHLY and CDR2 FYNNEI. The V segment lost 8 bases and the J segment 0 bases; nucleotides outside the gene matches: 5. The CDR3 spans 14 residues. DNA for the CDR3: TGTGCCAGCGGGTCAGGGGGCCTGAACACTGAAGCTTTCTTT. Translated, it gives CASGSGGLNTEAFF.

This clone came up many times. This chain links TRBV6-1 with TRBJ2-4; a weak D match, TRBD1 (6 bases). CDR1 and CDR2 from the germline V gene are MNHNS and SASEGT. Trimming removed 2 bases from V and 1 base from J, with 18 bases in between. The CDR3 has 18 amino acids. The chain's CDR3 is CASSESTFDRSAKNIQYF. Here the CDR3 DNA reads TGTGCCAGCAGTGAATCGACATTCGACAGGTCCGCCAAAAACATTCAGTACTTC.

The chain employs TRBV28 and TRBJ2-1; 10 bases line up with TRBD1. V gave up 4 bases and J gave up 8 bases; unmatched junction bases: 8. The CDR3 loop spans 15 amino acids. Germline lookup yields CDR1 MDHEN and CDR2 SYDVKM. The CDR3 DNA follows: TGTGCCAGCAGTTCCGGACAGGGGGAGAGGTATGAGCAGTTCTTC. Protein sequence: CASSSGQGERYEQFF.

Written as DNA, the CDR3 is TGTGCCACCAGCAGGGGGGGTTTAGGGTACAATGAGCAGTTCTTC. Its protein is CATSRGGLGYNEQFF. The genes are TRBV15 and TRBJ2-1; TRBD2 might be the D (6 bases). The V end was cut by 3 bases, the J end by 4 bases, with 13 bases between. Germline V gene data show CDR1 as LNHNV and CDR2 as YYDKDF (reference sequence). The length of the CDR3 is 15 residues.